This is a list of T cell receptor beta chains from one sample in a study of shared clonotypes between healthy human individuals. Method: immunoSEQ multiplex PCR; TCRdb's copy keeps in-frame clones and lacks some. The sample lists over 2 million clones; about 95% were seen once. Sequences were obtained from naive CD8+ T cells sorted from blood. The receptors shown here come from a young man in good health. CDR3s include the opening cysteine and the closing phenylalanine or tryptophan. A D gene is named only where the DNA matches it firmly. Expanded clones are given a class, and other clones once, few, many or no size at all.

TGTGCCAGCAGTCCTGTGGACAGGGGGGTTGAAGCTTTCTTT | CASSPVDRGVEAFF | TRBJ1-1 | TRBV6-5 | TRBD1 | -
TGCGCCAGCAGCCAAGCAGGGGGCTCCTACGAGCAGTACTTC | CASSQAGGSYEQYF | TRBJ2-7 | TRBV4-1 | TRBD1 | -
TGTGCCAGCAGTGATCCTTTCTATGGCTACACCTTC | CASSDPFYGYTF | TRBJ1-2 | TRBV6-4 | - | -
TGTGCCAGCAGCGTAGGCGGGGACAGGGCCTACGAGCAGTACTTC | CASSVGGDRAYEQYF | TRBJ2-7 | TRBV9 | TRBD1 | -
TGTGCCAGCAGCCACCGTGGCGGGGGGGAGCTGTTTTTT | CASSHRGGGELFF | TRBJ2-2 | TRBV28 | - | -
TGTGCCAGCAGTTCCAGAATTGACATCTACTCTGGAAACACCATATATTTT | CASSSRIDIYSGNTIYF | TRBJ1-3 | TRBV27 | - | -
TGTGCCAGCAGCCCTTCTGGCTACGAGCAGTACTTC | CASSPSGYEQYF | TRBJ2-7 | TRBV9 | - | -
TGTGCCAGCAGCTTGAGCCTAGCGGATACTTACACAGATACGCAGTATTTT | CASSLSLADTYTDTQYF | TRBJ2-3 | TRBV7-2 | TRBD2 | -
TGTGCCAGCAGCTTAAACCCCTCGAGCTCCTATAATTCACCCCTCCACTTT | CASSLNPSSSYNSPLHF | TRBJ1-6 | TRBV11-2 | - | once
TGTGCCAGCAGCGTTCTCTATCCGGGAGCGTTGAGGGCGGACACCATATATTTT | CASSVLYPGALRADTIYF | TRBJ1-3 | TRBV9 | - | -
TGTGCCAGCAGGTGGGACGGCGTTGAAAACATTCAGTACTTC | CASRWDGVENIQYF | TRBJ2-4 | TRBV7-9 | - | -
TGCAGCGTTTCAGGACTAGCGGGGGGGAGGCCCACAGATACGCAGTATTTT | CSVSGLAGGRPTDTQYF | TRBJ2-3 | TRBV29-1 | TRBD2 | -
TGTGCCAGCAGTTTATATGCAGGGGGCCCGACTAATGAAAAACTGTTTTTT | CASSLYAGGPTNEKLFF | TRBJ1-4 | TRBV27 | TRBD1 | -
TGTGCCAGTAGAGGTCGAGAGGGTTATCAGCCCCAGCATTTT | CASRGREGYQPQHF | TRBJ1-5 | TRBV19 | - | -
TGTGCCAGCAGCTTAGGGCAGGGGATTTTTAATTCACCCCTCCACTTT | CASSLGQGIFNSPLHF | TRBJ1-6 | TRBV7-9 | - | -
TGTGCCAGCAGTTACTCGACTGGGGAGGGTTGGTACGAGCAGTACTTC | CASSYSTGEGWYEQYF | TRBJ2-7 | TRBV6-5 | TRBD2 | -
TGTGCCAGCAGTTTCGAACAGGGTCCCGAGCAGTACTTC | CASSFEQGPEQYF | TRBJ2-7 | TRBV6-1 | - | -
TGTGCCAGCAGTAGGCGGGACGCGAGGGGCGAGACCCAGTACTTC | CASSRRDARGETQYF | TRBJ2-5 | TRBV6-1 | - | -
TGTGCCAGCAGTCCCACGTCTGAGTATCCAAGGGATGAGCAGTTCTTC | CASSPTSEYPRDEQFF | TRBJ2-1 | TRBV27 | - | -
TGTGCCAGCAGTTTGACAGGGATATACGAGCAGTACTTC | CASSLTGIYEQYF | TRBJ2-7 | TRBV28 | TRBD1 | -
TGTGCCAGCAGCCCGGGAGGGGGCGCCCCCTACGAGCAGTACTTC | CASSPGGGAPYEQYF | TRBJ2-7 | TRBV7-2 | - | -
TGTGCCAGCAGCCAAACTCCGGGACTAGCGGGAAATGAGCAGTTCTTC | CASSQTPGLAGNEQFF | TRBJ2-1 | TRBV9 | TRBD2 | -